A single sample is the source of the 11 T cell receptor beta chains below, sequenced in a study of cytomegalovirus exposure and HLA in healthy donors. TCRdb's copy holds only in-frame clones and misses some; the assay was immunoSEQ multiplex PCR. The table has 160,000 or so clones, 88% seen once; the top ten hold roughly 3%. Sequencing used PBMCs. These receptors all stem from a man aged 18 to 29 in good health and CMV-seronegative.

The CDR3 bases are TGTGCCAGCTCACCACCCGGCCGGGATGGCTACACCTTC. Its translation is CASSPPGRDGYTF. The chain uses TRBV18 and TRBJ1-2; no firm D call. CDR3 size: 13 residues. The germline CDR1 and CDR2 sequences are KGHSH and LQKENI. V was pared by 0 bases and J by 6 bases, with 8 bases between.

This chain uses TRBV29-1 with TRBJ2-1; possible D gene TRBD1, 5 bases. There are 13 residues in the CDR3. The V end was cut by 4 bases, the J end by 0 bases, with 7 bases between. Germline V gene lookup returns CDR1 SQVTM and CDR2 ANQGSEA. CDR3 nucleotide sequence: TGCAGCGTTGCAGGGCCCTCCTACAATGAGCAGTTCTTC. Encoded protein: CSVAGPSYNEQFF.

The chain links TRBV6-1 to TRBJ1-6, with D tentatively TRBD1 (5 bases). V was clipped by 1 base and J by 8 bases, with 15 bases between them. Germline CDR1 MNHNS, CDR2 SASEGT. The CDR3 totals 16 residues. CDR3 sequence reads: CASSEDNRTLYSPLHF. Written as DNA, the CDR3 is TGTGCCAGCAGTGAAGACAACAGGACGTTGTATTCACCCCTCCACTTT.

The chain couples TRBV4-2 to TRBJ2-3, with 7 bases identical to TRBD2. Looked up from germline, CDR1 is LGHNA and CDR2 is YNFKEQ. J was trimmed by 1 base and V by 0 bases; bases with no gene match: 4. The CDR3 covers 16 residues. The CDR3 is CASSQDRGGGTDTQYF. The CDR3 DNA is TGTGCCAGCAGCCAAGATCGCGGGGGAGGCACAGATACGCAGTATTTT.

This clone was observed once. Other DNA sequences within the sample encode an identical CDR3. The V gene is TRBV28, the J gene TRBJ1-2; D uncertain. CDR3 length: 11 residues. V was clipped by 7 bases and J by 2 bases, with 5 bases between them. The germline V gene encodes CDR1 MDHEN and CDR2 SYDVKM. CDR3 coding DNA: TGTGCCAGCACCGAGAACTATGGCTACACCTTC. Translation: CASTENYGYTF.

The gene calls are TRBV5-4 and TRBJ2-5; 8 nucleotides match TRBD2. Germline CDR1 is SGHNT and CDR2 is YYREEE (reference sequence). The CDR3 runs to 15 residues. V was clipped by 4 bases and J by 2 bases; unmatched bases: 7. The CDR3 reads CASSRSGTQQETQYF. The DNA for the CDR3 is TGTGCCAGCAGCCGTAGCGGGACACAGCAAGAGACCCAGTACTTC.

The chain has TRBV6-1 and TRBJ2-5; TRBD1 might be the D (5 bases). Germline V gene sequence: CDR1 MNHNS, CDR2 SASEGT. V was cut by 6 bases and J by 1 base, with 12 bases left in between. This CDR3 comprises 14 residues. The CDR3 here is CASRTELFQETQYF. CDR3 DNA sequence: TGTGCCAGCAGGACAGAGTTATTCCAAGAGACCCAGTACTTC.

The chain uses TRBV19 and TRBJ1-1, with unresolved D. There are 15 residues in the CDR3. Germline loops: CDR1 LNHDA, CDR2 SQIVND (reference sequence). Between the trimmed V and J ends, which lost 8 bases and 3 bases, there was a span of 19 bases. This CDR3 is CASGSESVGDTEAFF. CDR3 DNA sequence: TGTGCCAGTGGATCGGAGTCGGTCGGGGACACTGAAGCTTTCTTT.

The V call is TRBV18, the J call TRBJ1-5, with D unclear. The CDR3 spans 18 residues. Between the trimmed V and J ends, which lost 3 bases and 0 bases, there was a span of 18 bases. Germline CDR1 is KGHSH and CDR2 is LQKENI. The CDR3 DNA reads as TGTGCCAGCTCACCTGCGAGACTCCGGTTAGATAGCAATCAGCCCCAGCATTTT. It is translated as CASSPARLRLDSNQPQHF.

V is TRBV27 and J is TRBJ1-2, with 9 bases lining up with TRBD1. The V segment lost 5 bases and the J segment 10 bases; nucleotides outside the gene matches: 11. The CDR3 is 14 amino acids. CDR1 and CDR2 (germline): MNHEY, SMNVEV (reference sequence). The CDR3 nucleotides are TGTGCCAGCAGTCCCCTGTTACAGGGGGCCTACTACACCTTC. This encodes CASSPLLQGAYYTF.

The chain joins TRBV4-1 to TRBJ2-3; 8 bases are a match to TRBD2. J gave up 0 bases and V 1 base, and 9 bases lay outside the gene matches. The V gene's germline CDR1 is MGHRA and CDR2 YSYEKL. This CDR3 contains 18 residues. The chain's CDR3 is CASSQVSSGGLSTDTQYF. The DNA for the CDR3 is TGCGCCAGCAGCCAAGTTAGCAGCGGGGGCCTGAGCACAGATACGCAGTATTTT.